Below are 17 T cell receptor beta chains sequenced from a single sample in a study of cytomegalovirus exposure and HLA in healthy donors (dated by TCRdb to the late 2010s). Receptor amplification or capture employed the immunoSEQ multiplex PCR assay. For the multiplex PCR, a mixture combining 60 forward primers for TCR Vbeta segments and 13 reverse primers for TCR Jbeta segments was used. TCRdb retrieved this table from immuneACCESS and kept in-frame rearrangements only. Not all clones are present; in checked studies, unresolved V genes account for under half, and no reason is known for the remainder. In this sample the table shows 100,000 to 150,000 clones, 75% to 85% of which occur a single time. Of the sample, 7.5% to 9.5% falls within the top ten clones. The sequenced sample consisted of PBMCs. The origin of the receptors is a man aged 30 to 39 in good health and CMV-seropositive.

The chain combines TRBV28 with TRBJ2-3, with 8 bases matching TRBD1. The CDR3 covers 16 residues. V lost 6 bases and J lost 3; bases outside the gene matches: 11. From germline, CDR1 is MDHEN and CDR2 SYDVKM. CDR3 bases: TGTGCCAGCAGCCGCGATTACAGGGGGAAAACAGATACGCAGTATTTT. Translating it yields CASSRDYRGKTDTQYF.

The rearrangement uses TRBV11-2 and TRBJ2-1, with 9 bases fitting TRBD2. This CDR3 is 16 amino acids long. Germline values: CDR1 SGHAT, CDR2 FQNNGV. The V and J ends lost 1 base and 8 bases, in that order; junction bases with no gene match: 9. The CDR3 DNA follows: TGTGCCAGCAGCTTAGTTGGCGGGGGGGCCCAGGATGAGCAGTTCTTC. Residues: CASSLVGGGAQDEQFF.

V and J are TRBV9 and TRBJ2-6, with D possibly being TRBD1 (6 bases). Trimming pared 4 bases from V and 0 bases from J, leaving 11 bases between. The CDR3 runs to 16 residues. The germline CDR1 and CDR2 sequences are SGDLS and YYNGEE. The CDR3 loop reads CASSTKTGSGANVLTF. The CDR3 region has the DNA TGTGCCAGCAGCACTAAGACAGGCTCTGGGGCCAACGTCCTGACTTTC.

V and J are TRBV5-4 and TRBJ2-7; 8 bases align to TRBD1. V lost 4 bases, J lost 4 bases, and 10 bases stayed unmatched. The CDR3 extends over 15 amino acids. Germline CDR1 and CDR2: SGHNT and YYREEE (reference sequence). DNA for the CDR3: TGTGCCAGCAGCGCGGCGCCAGGGGGCCGATACGAGCAGTACTTC. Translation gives CASSAAPGGRYEQYF.

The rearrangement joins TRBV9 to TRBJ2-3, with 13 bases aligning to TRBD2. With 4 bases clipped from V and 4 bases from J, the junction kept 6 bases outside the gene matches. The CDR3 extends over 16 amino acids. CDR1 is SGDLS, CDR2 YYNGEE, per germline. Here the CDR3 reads CASSTGLAGRSDTQYF. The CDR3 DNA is TGTGCCAGCAGCACGGGACTAGCGGGGAGATCAGATACGCAGTATTTT.

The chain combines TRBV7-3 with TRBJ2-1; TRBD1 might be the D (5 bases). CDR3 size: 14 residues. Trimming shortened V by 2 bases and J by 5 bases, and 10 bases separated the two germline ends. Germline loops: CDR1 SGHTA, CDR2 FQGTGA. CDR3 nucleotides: TGTGCCAGCAGCTTACAGGGTTTCAACAATGAGCAGTTCTTC. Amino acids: CASSLQGFNNEQFF.

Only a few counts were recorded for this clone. CDR3 residues: CASSVGASGGGTDTQYF. In DNA form, the CDR3 reads TGTGCCAGCAGCGTAGGGGCTAGCGGGGGGGGCACAGATACGCAGTATTTT. The genes are TRBV9 and TRBJ2-3; the match to TRBD2 covers 12 bases. Losses at the gene ends were 0 bases for V and 1 base for J; bases not matched to a gene: 3. The CDR3 has 17 amino acids. Per the germline V gene, CDR1 is SGDLS and CDR2 is YYNGEE.

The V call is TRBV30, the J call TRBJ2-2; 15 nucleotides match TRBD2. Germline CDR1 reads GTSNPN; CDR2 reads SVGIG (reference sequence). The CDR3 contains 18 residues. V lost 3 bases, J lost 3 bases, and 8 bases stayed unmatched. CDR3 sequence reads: CAWRKGLAGGRYTGELFF. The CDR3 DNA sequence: TGTGCCTGGAGGAAAGGACTAGCGGGGGGGCGGTACACCGGGGAGCTGTTTTTT.

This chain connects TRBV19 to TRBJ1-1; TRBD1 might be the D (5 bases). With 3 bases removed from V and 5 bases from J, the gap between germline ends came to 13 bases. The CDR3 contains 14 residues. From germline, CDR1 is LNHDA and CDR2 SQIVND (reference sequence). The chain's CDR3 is CASSIRGSVTEAFF. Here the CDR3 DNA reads TGTGCCAGTAGTATTCGGGGGTCGGTAACTGAAGCTTTCTTT.

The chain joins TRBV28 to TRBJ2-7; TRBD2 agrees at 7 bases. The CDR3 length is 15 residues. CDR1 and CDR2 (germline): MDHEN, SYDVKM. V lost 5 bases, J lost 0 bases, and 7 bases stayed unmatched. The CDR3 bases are TGTGCCAGCAGTCCCGGGTTAGCGGGCTCCTACGAGCAGTACTTC. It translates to CASSPGLAGSYEQYF. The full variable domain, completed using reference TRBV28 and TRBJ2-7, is DVKVTQSSRYLVKRTGEKVFLECVQDMDHENMFWYRQDPGLGLRLIYFSYDVKMKEKGDIPEGYSVSREKKERFSLILESASTNQTSMYLCASSPGLAGSYEQYFGPGTRLTVT.

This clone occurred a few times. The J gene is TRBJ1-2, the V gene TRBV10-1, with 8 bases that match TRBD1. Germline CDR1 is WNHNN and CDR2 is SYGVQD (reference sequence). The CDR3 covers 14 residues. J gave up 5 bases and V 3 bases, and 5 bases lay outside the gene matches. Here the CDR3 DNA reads TGCGCCAGCAGTGACTCCGGGACAGGATATGGCTACACCTTC. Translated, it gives CASSDSGTGYGYTF.

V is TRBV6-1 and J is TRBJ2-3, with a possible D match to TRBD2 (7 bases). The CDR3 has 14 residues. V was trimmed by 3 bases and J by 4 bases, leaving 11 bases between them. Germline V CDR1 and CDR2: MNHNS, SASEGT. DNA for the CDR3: TGTGCCAGCAGTGACACGGGGGGCCCAGATACGCAGTATTTT. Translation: CASSDTGGPDTQYF.

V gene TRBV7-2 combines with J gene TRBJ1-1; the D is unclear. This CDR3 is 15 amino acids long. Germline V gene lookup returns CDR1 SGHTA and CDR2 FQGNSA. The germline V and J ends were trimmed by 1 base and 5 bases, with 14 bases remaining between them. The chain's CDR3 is CASSLERLTRTEAFF. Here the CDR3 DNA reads TGTGCCAGCAGCTTAGAGCGCCTTACTCGGACTGAAGCTTTCTTT.

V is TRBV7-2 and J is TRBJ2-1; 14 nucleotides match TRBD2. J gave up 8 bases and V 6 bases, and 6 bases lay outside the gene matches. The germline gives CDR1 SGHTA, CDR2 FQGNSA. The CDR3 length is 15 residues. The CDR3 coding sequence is TGTGCCAGCAGATTCCCGGGACTAGCGGGGGATGAGCAGTTCTTC. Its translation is CASRFPGLAGDEQFF. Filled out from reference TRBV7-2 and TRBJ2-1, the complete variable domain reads GAGVSQSPSNKVTEKGKDVELRCDPISGHTALYWYRQSLGQGLEFLIYFQGNSAPDKSGLPSDRFSAERTGGSVSTLTIQRTQQEDSAVYLCASRFPGLAGDEQFFGPGTRLTVL.

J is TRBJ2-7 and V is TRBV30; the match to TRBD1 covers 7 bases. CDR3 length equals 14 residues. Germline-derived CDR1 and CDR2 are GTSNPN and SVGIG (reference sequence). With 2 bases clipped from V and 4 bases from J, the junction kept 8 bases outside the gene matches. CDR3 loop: CAWSPQGVDYEQYF. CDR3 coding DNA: TGTGCCTGGAGTCCCCAGGGGGTTGATTACGAGCAGTACTTC.

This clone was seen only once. CDR3 sequence reads: CASSQDALGGYYGYTF. The CDR3 DNA follows: TGTGCCAGCAGCCAAGACGCCTTGGGAGGGTACTATGGCTACACCTTC. V gene TRBV14 combines with J gene TRBJ1-2; D gene ambiguous. V lost 0 bases, J lost 3 bases, and 14 bases lay in between. The CDR3 consists of 16 residues. Germline V gene sequence: CDR1 SGHDN, CDR2 FVKESK.

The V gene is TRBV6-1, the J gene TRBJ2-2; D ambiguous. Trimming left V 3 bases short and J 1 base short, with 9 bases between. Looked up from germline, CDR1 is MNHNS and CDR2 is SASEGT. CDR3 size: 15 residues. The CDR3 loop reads CASSEFPGNTGELFF. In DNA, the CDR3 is TGTGCCAGCAGTGAGTTTCCGGGGAACACCGGGGAGCTGTTTTTT.